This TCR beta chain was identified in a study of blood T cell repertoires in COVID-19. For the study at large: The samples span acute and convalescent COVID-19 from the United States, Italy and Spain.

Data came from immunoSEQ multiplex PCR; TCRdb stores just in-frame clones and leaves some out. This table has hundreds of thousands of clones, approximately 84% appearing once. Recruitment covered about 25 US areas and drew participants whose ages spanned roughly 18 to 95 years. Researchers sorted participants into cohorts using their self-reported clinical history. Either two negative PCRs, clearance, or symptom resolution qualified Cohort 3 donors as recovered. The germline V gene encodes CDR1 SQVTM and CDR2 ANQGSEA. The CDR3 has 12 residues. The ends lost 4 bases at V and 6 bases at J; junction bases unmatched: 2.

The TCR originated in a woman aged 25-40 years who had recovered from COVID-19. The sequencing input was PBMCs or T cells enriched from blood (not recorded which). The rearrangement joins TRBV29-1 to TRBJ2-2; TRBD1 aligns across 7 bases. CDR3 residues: CSVGGTAGELFF. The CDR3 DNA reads TGCAGCGTTGGAGGGACAGCCGGGGAGCTGTTTTTT.